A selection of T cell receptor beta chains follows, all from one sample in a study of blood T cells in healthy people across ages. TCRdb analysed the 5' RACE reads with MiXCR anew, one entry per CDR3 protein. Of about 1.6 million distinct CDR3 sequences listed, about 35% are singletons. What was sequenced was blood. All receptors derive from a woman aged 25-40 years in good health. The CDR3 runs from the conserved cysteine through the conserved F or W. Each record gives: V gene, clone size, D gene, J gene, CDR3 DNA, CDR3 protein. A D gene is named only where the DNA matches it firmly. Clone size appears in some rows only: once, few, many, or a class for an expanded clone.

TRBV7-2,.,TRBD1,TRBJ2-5,TGTGCCAGCAGCAAAAACAGGGGGCGCGGCTGGGAGACCCAGTACTTC,CASSKNRGRGWETQYF
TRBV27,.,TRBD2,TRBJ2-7,TGTGCCAGCAGTTGGGGGGGAGGCCCCTACGAGCAGTACTTC,CASSWGGGPYEQYF
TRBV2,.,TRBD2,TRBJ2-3,TGTGCCAGCTGCGGCGGGAGGGCCAGCACAGATACGCAGTATTTT,CASCGGRASTDTQYF
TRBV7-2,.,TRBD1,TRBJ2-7,TGTGCCAGCAGGGACTCGACAGGGGTATACGAGCAGTACTTC,CASRDSTGVYEQYF
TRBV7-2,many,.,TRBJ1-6,TGTGCCAGCAGCCCTGGGGAGGGTTATCGTTCACCCCTCCACTTT,CASSPGEGYRSPLHF
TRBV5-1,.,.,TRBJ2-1,TGCGCCAGCAGTCGCGACCCGAGTGAGCAGTTCTTC,CASSRDPSEQFF
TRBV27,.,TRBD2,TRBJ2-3,TGTGCCAGCAGTCTTTGGACTAGCGGGAGAATCCCGGATACGCAGTATTTT,CASSLWTSGRIPDTQYF
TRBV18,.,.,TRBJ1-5,TGTGCCAGCTCACCCGGCGGGGCGTATCAGCCCCAGCATTTT,CASSPGGAYQPQHF
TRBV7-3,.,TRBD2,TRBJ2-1,TGTGACAGCAGCTTAGGGCCCCTAGCGGGGTATGAGCAGTTCTTC,CDSSLGPLAGYEQFF
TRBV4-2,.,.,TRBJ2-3,TGTGCCAGCAGCAAAGGGCCCGGGAGAAGGCAGTATTTT,CASSKGPGRRQYF
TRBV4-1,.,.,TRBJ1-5,TGCGCCAGCAGCCAAGAAGAAGGCACTATCTATAGCAATCAGCCCCAGCATTTT,CASSQEEGTIYSNQPQHF
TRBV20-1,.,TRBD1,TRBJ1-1,TGCAGTGCTAGCCGGCAGGGGGTGGGGAACACTGAAGCTTTCTTT,CSASRQGVGNTEAFF
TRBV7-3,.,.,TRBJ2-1,TGTGCCAGCAGCTTTTACACAGTCCATGAGCAGTTCTTC,CASSFYTVHEQFF
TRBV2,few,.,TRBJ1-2,TGTGCCAGCAGTGGTCCGGGGGCGGGCAACTATGGCTACACCTTC,CASSGPGAGNYGYTF
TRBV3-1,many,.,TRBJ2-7,TGTGCCAGCAGCCCAACTAGTGGGTACGAGCAGTACTTC,CASSPTSGYEQYF
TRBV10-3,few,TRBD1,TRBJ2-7,TGTGCCGTCCGACAGGGGGTGACCTACGAGCAGTACTTC,CAVRQGVTYEQYF
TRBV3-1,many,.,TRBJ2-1,TGTGCCAGCAGCCATCTTTCCGGGGAGCAGTTCTTC,CASSHLSGEQFF
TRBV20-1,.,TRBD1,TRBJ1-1,TGCAGTGCTGGGGGACAGGGGCGACCTATAACTGAAGCTTTCTTT,CSAGGQGRPITEAFF
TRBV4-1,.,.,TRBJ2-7,TGCGCCAGCAGCCAGGGACTCAGGGGTAGGTACGAGCAGTACTTC,CASSQGLRGRYEQYF
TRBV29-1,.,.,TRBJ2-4,TGCAGCGTTGAAGATTTCAACCAGGGTAGGAACATTCAGTACTTC,CSVEDFNQGRNIQYF
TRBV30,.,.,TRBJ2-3,TGTGCCTGGAGCCCGGAGTGGGGGCCTGGCACAGATACGCAGTATTTT,CAWSPEWGPGTDTQYF
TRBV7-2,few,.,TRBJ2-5,TGTGCCAGCAGCTTAGTTCCTAGAGGGGAGACCCAGTACTTC,CASSLVPRGETQYF
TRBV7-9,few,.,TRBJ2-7,TGTGCCAGCAGCTTAAGCGATGACGAGCAGTACTTC,CASSLSDDEQYF
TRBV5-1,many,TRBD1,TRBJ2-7,TGCGCCAGCAGCCTGACCGGGACAGGGACCTACGAGCAGTACTTC,CASSLTGTGTYEQYF
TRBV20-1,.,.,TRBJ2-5,TGCAGTGCTAGAGAAGTCCCCCGGACGCCCCAAAGGCTGGAGACCCAGTACTTC,CSAREVPRTPQRLETQYF
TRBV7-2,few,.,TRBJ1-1,TGTGCCAGCAGCTTAGTAGTTTCGGTCGCGGCGAGGGCTTTCTTT,CASSLVVSVAARAFF
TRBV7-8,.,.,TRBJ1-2,TGTGCCAGCAGCAGAGGCGAGGGGCTGGCGTCCCCCTATGGCTACACCTTC,CASSRGEGLASPYGYTF
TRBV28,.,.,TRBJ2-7,TGTGCCAGCAGTTTAGCCAGTTTAAACTACGAGCAGTACTTC,CASSLASLNYEQYF
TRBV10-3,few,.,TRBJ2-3,TGTGCCATCAGTGAGATGGGAGGCACAGATACGCAGTATTTT,CAISEMGGTDTQYF
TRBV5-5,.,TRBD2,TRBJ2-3,TGTGCCAGCGACGCGGGAGGGAGCACAGATACGCAGTATTTT,CASDAGGSTDTQYF
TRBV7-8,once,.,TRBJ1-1,TGTGCCAGCAGCCACAGTCAGGGCCTGGGCACTGAAGCTTTCTTT,CASSHSQGLGTEAFF
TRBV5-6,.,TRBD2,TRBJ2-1,TGTGCCAGCGCCCTCGGGCGGGAGGGGTCTTACAATGAGCAGTTCTTC,CASALGREGSYNEQFF
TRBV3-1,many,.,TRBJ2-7,TGTGCCAGCAGCCAGAGACCCGGTGCGAACGAGCAGTACTTC,CASSQRPGANEQYF
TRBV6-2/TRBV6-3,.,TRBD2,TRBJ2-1,TGTGCCAGCAGTTACCAGGGTAGCGGGAATGAGCAGTTCTTC,CASSYQGSGNEQFF
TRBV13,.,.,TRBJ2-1,TGTGCCAGCAACCCCCGGTCCGCAGGTGACTACTCCTACAATGAGCAGTTCTTC,CASNPRSAGDYSYNEQFF
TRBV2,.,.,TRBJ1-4,TGTGCCAGCAGTGAATACAGGGAGGAAAAACTGTTTTTT,CASSEYREEKLFF
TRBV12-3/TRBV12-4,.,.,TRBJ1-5,TGTGCCAGCAGTTCGACACGGTTCGGCAATCAGCCCCAGCATTTT,CASSSTRFGNQPQHF
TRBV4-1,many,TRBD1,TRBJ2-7,TGCGCCAGCAGCCAAGACCTTGGGACAGGGCGATATTCCTCCTACGAGCAGTACTTC,CASSQDLGTGRYSSYEQYF